The present T cell receptor beta chain was sequenced within a study of CD8 T cells in ankylosing spondylitis. Broader study findings: Seemingly characteristic of ankylosing spondylitis blood was a TCR beta motif consisting of fewer than 10 highly homologous variants.

This clonotype was seen more than once but under ten times. What it recognizes is unknown. V was shortened by 5 bases and J by 5 bases, with 10 bases between the two germline ends. The CDR3 totals 13 residues. TCRdb called the 5' RACE reads again in MiXCR, with one record for every CDR3 protein. The sample contains some 450,000 distinct CDR3 sequences, 17% of which appear only once. The clonotype comes from a male donor with ankylosing spondylitis. The specimen was blood, either unsorted or a sorted T cell fraction (not recorded which). This rearrangement joins TRBV12-3 or TRBV12-4 to TRBJ1-5; D is unclear. Written as DNA, the CDR3 is TGTGCCAGCAGTCCCCGACCCGATCAGCCCCAGCATTTT. Its protein product is CASSPRPDQPQHF.